A selection of T cell receptor beta chains follows, all from one sample in a study of shared clonotypes between healthy human individuals. Assay: immunoSEQ multiplex PCR; the TCRdb copy retains only in-frame clones and omits some. The sample lists over a million clones; roughly 95% were seen once. Sequencing input: naive CD4+ T cells sorted from blood. The receptors originated from a man aged 30 to 39 in good health. CDR3s include the opening cysteine and the closing phenylalanine or tryptophan. D genes are given only for firm matches.

J: TRBJ1-1; D: .; V: TRBV28; DNA: TGTGCCAGCAGGCTCCGGGACGCATTCACTGAAGCTTTCTTT; CDR3: CASRLRDAFTEAFF
J: TRBJ2-1; D: TRBD2; V: TRBV6-6; DNA: TGTGCCAGCAGACTAACAGCGGGGGGGGTTGATGAGCAGTTCTTC; CDR3: CASRLTAGGVDEQFF
J: TRBJ1-4; D: .; V: TRBV5-1; DNA: TGCGCCAGCAGCTTGGGGGCGGCTAATGAAAAACTGTTTTTT; CDR3: CASSLGAANEKLFF
J: TRBJ2-3; D: .; V: TRBV30; DNA: TGTGCCTGTACAGCCACAAGAGACACAGATACGCAGTATTTT; CDR3: CACTATRDTDTQYF
J: TRBJ2-7; D: TRBD2; V: TRBV10-3; DNA: TGTGCCATCAGTGAGTCGGTGGCGGGAGTCATGAACGAGCAGTACTTC; CDR3: CAISESVAGVMNEQYF
J: TRBJ2-7; D: .; V: TRBV28; DNA: TGTGCCAGCAGTTTACCCAAAGGGAACACCTACGAGCAGTACTTC; CDR3: CASSLPKGNTYEQYF
J: TRBJ1-1; D: TRBD1; V: TRBV5-1; DNA: TGCGCCAGCAGCAGTGGCCCAGGGGGAAACACTGAAGCTTTCTTT; CDR3: CASSSGPGGNTEAFF
J: TRBJ2-7; D: TRBD2; V: TRBV18; DNA: TGTGCCAGCTCACCCGGGGGGGGCGAGCAGTACTTC; CDR3: CASSPGGGEQYF
J: TRBJ2-2; D: .; V: TRBV7-8; DNA: TGTGCCAGCAGCCTGATCGGGGAGCTGTTTTTT; CDR3: CASSLIGELFF
J: TRBJ2-1; D: .; V: TRBV5-1; DNA: TGCGCCAGCAGCCCACCTCTGGGGGCATCCGGAAATGAGCAGTTCTTC; CDR3: CASSPPLGASGNEQFF
J: TRBJ2-5; D: .; V: TRBV10-3; DNA: TGTGCCATCAGTGAGTCGACTGCTTCCCAAGAGACCCAGTACTTC; CDR3: CAISESTASQETQYF
J: TRBJ2-3; D: .; V: TRBV2; DNA: TGTGCCAGCAGTGAGCAGTGGGCCACAGATACGCAGTATTTT; CDR3: CASSEQWATDTQYF
J: TRBJ1-2; D: .; V: TRBV6-1; DNA: TGTGCCAGCAGCGATATTTTGGGAAACTATGGCTACACCTTC; CDR3: CASSDILGNYGYTF
J: TRBJ2-5; D: .; V: TRBV5-4; DNA: TGTGCCAGCAGCTTGGTCTACCAAGAGACCCAGTACTTC; CDR3: CASSLVYQETQYF